The source of this TCR beta chain is a study of a mutant IDH1 vaccine in newly diagnosed glioma. At the level of the study: Patients came in for eight vaccinations, in weeks 1, 3, 5, 7, 11, 15, 19 and 23. Once 4-6 weeks had passed after radiotherapy alone, vaccination started, or it started with temozolomide cycles. Earlier care involved radiotherapy, temozolomide, or both, and the majority received both. Study-wide points: A vaccine-induced immune response developed in around 92% of the patients.

The germline CDR1 and CDR2 sequences are SNHLY and FYNNEI. The CDR3 covers 11 residues. Deletions cut 7 bases from V and 10 bases from J, with 8 bases between. Clones were read by immunoSEQ multiplex PCR, and TCRdb kept only the in-frame ones, dropping some. The repertoire has approximately 35,000 clones, 85% to 90% of them found once; the top ten carry more than 2.5%. This clone appeared once. Antigen: not known. The time point was: week 23, last vaccination. Each dose delivered 300 ug of mutant IDH1 20-mer peptide subcutaneously with imiquimod. The TCR comes from a man aged 35-49 years with glioma. This sequence joins TRBV2 and TRBJ1-6, with D unresolved. The sample was PBMCs, taken from a glioma patient whose treatment included an IDH1 peptide vaccine. CDR3 coding DNA: TGTGCCAGCATGATTCGGTCACCCCTCCACTTT. It is translated as CASMIRSPLHF.